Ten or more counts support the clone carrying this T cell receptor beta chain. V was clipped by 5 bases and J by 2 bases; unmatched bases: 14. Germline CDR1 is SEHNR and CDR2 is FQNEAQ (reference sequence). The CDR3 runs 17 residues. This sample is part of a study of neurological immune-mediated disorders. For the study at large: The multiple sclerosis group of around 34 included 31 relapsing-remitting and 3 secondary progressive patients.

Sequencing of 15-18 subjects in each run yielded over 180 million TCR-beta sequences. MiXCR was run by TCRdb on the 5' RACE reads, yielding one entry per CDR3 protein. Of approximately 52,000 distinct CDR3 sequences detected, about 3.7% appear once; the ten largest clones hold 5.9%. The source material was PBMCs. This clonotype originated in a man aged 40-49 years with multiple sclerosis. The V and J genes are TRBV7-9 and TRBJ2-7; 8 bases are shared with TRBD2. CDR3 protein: CASSPPGRSGAPYEQYF. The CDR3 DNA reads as TGTGCCAGCAGCCCACCCGGACGTAGCGGGGCTCCCTACGAGCAGTACTTC.